This T cell receptor (beta chain) derives from a study of control samples from healthy donors and cancer patients. V lost 6 bases and J lost 3; bases outside the gene matches: 5. The CDR3 loop spans 15 amino acids. Germline loops: CDR1 KGHDR, CDR2 SFDVKD. This clone was recorded once. TCRdb's table, derived via immunoSEQ multiplex PCR, lists solely in-frame clones and lacks some. Of 350,000 to 450,000 clones in the sample, 80% to 95% are singletons; the top ten hold approximately 6.3%. The TCR was taken from a middle-aged man with head and neck cancer. Sequencing input: PBMCs. The chain couples TRBV24-1 to TRBJ2-1, with 9 bases lining up with TRBD1. Here the CDR3 reads CATSRGDRDYNEQFF. DNA of the CDR3: TGTGCCACCAGTCGGGGGGACAGGGACTACAATGAGCAGTTCTTC.